The T cell receptor (beta chain) under discussion was sequenced for a study of CXCR3-negative and CXCR3-positive naive CD8 T cells. Points on this clonotype: Its specificity is not known.

General observations from the study: Diversity in memory CD8+ cells fell much lower than the comparably high levels seen in both naive subsets. Fresh PBMCs served for most assays, and CXCR3 expression fell partially after cryopreservation. Naive CXCR3-positive and CXCR3-negative cells shared TRBV-TRBJ usage; memory cells diverged.

The V gene's germline CDR1 is SGHTA and CDR2 FQGNSA. CDR3 length: 16 residues. UMI labels and 5' RACE were used to prepare the TRB cDNA libraries. TCRdb reprocessed the 5' RACE reads and reports one entry per CDR3 protein, with no DNA. Recorded for this sample: some 67,000 distinct CDR3 sequences. The sample comprised naive CXCR3- CD8+ T cells from blood. Specified subset: CD45RO-CCR7+CD27+CD95- naive CD8+ T cells lacking CXCR3 (TNR3-). The TCR comes from a human donor in good health. Some clones in this sample may be carry-over from other donors' samples. The J gene is TRBJ2-5, the V gene TRBV7-2; the TCRdb D gene call, TRBD2, has no DNA to confirm it. CDR3 residues: CASSFIAGALQETQYF.